Listed here are 7 T cell receptor beta chains from one sample, sequenced in a study of blood T cell repertoires in COVID-19. TCRdb keeps only in-frame clones here, not all; method: immunoSEQ multiplex PCR. The data show over 150,000 clones, roughly 93% seen once. Material for sequencing was peripheral blood. All receptors come from a man between 18 and 29 years old with COVID-19, enrolled during active disease.

This clone was seen once. The V and J genes are TRBV6-6 and TRBJ1-1; D is perhaps TRBD1 (6 bases). This CDR3 comprises 14 residues. V was trimmed by 6 bases and J by 0 bases, leaving 11 bases between them. Germline lookup yields CDR1 MNHNY and CDR2 SVGAGI (reference sequence). CDR3 in DNA: TGTGCCAGCAGCCCGACAGGCATGAACACTGAAGCTTTCTTT. Translated, it gives CASSPTGMNTEAFF.

This clone was detected only a few times. The chain couples TRBV24-1 to TRBJ2-7; possible D gene TRBD2, 6 bases. The V end was cut by 9 bases, the J end by 1 base, with 15 bases between. The CDR3 is made up of 14 amino acids. Per germline, CDR1 KGHDR and CDR2 SFDVKD. The CDR3 sequence is CATASAGRSYEQYF. For the CDR3, the DNA is TGTGCCACCGCGAGCGCGGGAAGGTCCTACGAGCAGTACTTC.

Written as DNA, the CDR3 is TGTGCCAGCAGCGTAGCGGCGGGATCCGCCCCAGAGACCCAGTACTTC. Translating gives CASSVAAGSAPETQYF. V gene TRBV9 combines with J gene TRBJ2-5; a weak D match, TRBD2 (6 bases). This CDR3 contains 16 residues. V was cut by 0 bases and J by 4 bases, with 16 bases left in between. Germline lookup yields CDR1 SGDLS and CDR2 YYNGEE.

This chain connects TRBV6-6 to TRBJ2-1; 10 bases agree with TRBD2. J was trimmed by 6 bases and V by 5 bases; bases with no gene match: 7. The CDR3 extends over 15 amino acids. CDR1 and CDR2 from the germline V gene are MNHNY and SVGAGI (reference sequence). The CDR3 here is CASSDEREGRNEQFF. The CDR3 coding sequence is TGTGCCAGCAGTGACGAGCGGGAGGGCCGCAATGAGCAGTTCTTC.

J is TRBJ2-5 and V is TRBV6-6; 8 bases agree with TRBD1. With V trimmed by 6 bases and J by 5 bases, 8 bases remained unmatched. There are 14 residues in the CDR3. Germline values: CDR1 MNHNY, CDR2 SVGAGI (reference sequence). CDR3 protein: CASSWTGRMETQYF. The CDR3 nucleotides read TGTGCCAGCAGCTGGACAGGGAGGATGGAGACCCAGTACTTC.

This chain connects TRBV19 to TRBJ2-1, with unresolved D. V gave up 5 bases and J gave up 9 bases, with 8 bases separating them. The CDR3 covers 11 residues. In germline, CDR1 is LNHDA, CDR2 SQIVND (reference sequence). CDR3 sequence reads: CASSGVGEQFF. The CDR3 bases are TGTGCCAGTAGTGGAGTCGGTGAGCAGTTCTTC.

The V call is TRBV6-5, the J call TRBJ1-1, with 9 bases that match TRBD1. Germline values: CDR1 MNHEY, CDR2 SVGAGI. Trimming cost V 3 bases and J 4 bases; bases outside gene matches: 6. The CDR3 length is 15 residues. The CDR3 DNA follows: TGTGCCAGCAGTTATACAGGGGGCTTGGGCACTGAAGCTTTCTTT. Translated: CASSYTGGLGTEAFF.